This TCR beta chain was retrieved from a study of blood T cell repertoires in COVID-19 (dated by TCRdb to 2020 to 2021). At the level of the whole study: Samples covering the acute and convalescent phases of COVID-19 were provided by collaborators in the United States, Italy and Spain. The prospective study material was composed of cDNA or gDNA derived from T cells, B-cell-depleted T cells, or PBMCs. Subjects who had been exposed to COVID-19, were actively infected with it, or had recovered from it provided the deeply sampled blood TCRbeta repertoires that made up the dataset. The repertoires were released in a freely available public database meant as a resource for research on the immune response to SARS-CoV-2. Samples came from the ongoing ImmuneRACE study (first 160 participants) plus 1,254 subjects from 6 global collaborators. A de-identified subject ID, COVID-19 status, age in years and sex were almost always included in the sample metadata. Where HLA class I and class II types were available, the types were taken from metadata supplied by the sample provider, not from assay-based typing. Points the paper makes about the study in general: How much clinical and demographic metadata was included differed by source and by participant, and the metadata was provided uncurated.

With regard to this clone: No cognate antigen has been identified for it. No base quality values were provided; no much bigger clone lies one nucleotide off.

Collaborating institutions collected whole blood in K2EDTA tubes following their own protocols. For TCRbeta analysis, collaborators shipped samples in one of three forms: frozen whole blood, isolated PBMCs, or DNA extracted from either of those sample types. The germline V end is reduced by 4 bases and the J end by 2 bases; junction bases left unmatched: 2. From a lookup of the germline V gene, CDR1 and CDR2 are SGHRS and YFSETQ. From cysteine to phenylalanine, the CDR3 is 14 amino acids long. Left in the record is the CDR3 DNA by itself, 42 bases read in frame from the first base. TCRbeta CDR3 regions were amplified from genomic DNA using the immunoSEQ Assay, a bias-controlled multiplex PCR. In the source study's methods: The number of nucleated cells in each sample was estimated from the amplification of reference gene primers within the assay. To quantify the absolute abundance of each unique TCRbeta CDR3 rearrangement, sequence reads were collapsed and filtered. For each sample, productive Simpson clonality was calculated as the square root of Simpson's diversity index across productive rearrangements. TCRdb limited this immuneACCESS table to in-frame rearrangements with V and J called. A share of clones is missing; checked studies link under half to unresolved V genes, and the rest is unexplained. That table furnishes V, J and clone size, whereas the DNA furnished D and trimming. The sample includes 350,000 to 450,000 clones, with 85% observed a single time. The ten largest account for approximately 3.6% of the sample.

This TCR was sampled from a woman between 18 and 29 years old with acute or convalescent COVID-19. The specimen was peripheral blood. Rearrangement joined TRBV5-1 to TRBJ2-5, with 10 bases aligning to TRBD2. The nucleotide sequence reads TGCGCCAGCAGCCAACTAGCGGGACAAGAGACCCAGTACTTC. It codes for CASSQLAGQETQYF.